The rows below give T cell receptor beta chains drawn from one sample of a study of T cell responses to AZD1222 COVID-19 vaccine. Assay used: immunoSEQ multiplex PCR; TCRdb lists only in-frame clones, some missing. The profile shows roughly 150,000 clones, approximately 89% of them singletons. The specimen comprised peripheral blood, sampled on day 0 of AZD1222 vaccination. These receptors originate from an adult in good health. Both conserved end residues are part of each CDR3. The D gene is left open where the match is weak. Not all rows give a size; the values are once, few, many and, for expanded clones, a class.

clone_size d_call j_call v_call cdr3_nt cdr3_aa
NA NA TRBJ1-6 TRBV7-9 TGTGCCAGCAGTCCCGGGGGGTCCCTCCACTTT CASSPGGSLHF
NA TRBD1 TRBJ1-6 TRBV5-1 TGCGCCAGCAGCTCCGGGACAGGGCGGCAGGGATGGAATTCACCCCTCCACTTT CASSSGTGRQGWNSPLHF
NA NA TRBJ2-1 TRBV7-3 TGTGCCAGCAGCCCACTAGGACAAGGGCAGTTCTTC CASSPLGQGQFF
once NA TRBJ1-4 TRBV19 TGTGCCAGTAGGTCGCACACGCCAACTAATGAAAAACTGTTTTTT CASRSHTPTNEKLFF
NA NA TRBJ2-3 TRBV9 TGTGCCAGCAGCGTAGTCTCGGGCAAGTTTGATACGCAGTATTTT CASSVVSGKFDTQYF
NA NA TRBJ1-1 TRBV6-5 TGTGCCAGCAGTTACTCGAGGGGGGGCGCTTACACTGAAGCTTTCTTT CASSYSRGGAYTEAFF
NA NA TRBJ1-1 TRBV6-1 TGTGCCAGCAGGGAAGGTTTTGAAGCTTTCTTT CASREGFEAFF
NA NA TRBJ2-7 TRBV7-8 TGTGCCAGCAGCTTAAGAAGGGGAGGACAACCCTACGAGCAGTACTTC CASSLRRGGQPYEQYF
NA NA TRBJ1-1 TRBV18 TGTGCCAGCTCACCAAACTGGGCAGGGAACACTGAAGCTTTCTTT CASSPNWAGNTEAFF
NA NA TRBJ2-7 TRBV2 TGTGCCAGCAGAGCCGACCGCCACTCCTACGAGCAGTACTTC CASRADRHSYEQYF
NA TRBD1 TRBJ1-6 TRBV5-1 TGCGCCAGCAGCTTCCAACCCGGACAGGGCGATTCACCCCTCCACTTT CASSFQPGQGDSPLHF
NA TRBD2 TRBJ2-1 TRBV9 TGTGCCAGCAGCGTAGGTGCGGGAGTCCCCGATCATGAGCAGTTCTTC CASSVGAGVPDHEQFF
NA NA TRBJ1-1 TRBV12-3/TRBV12-4 TGTGCCAGCACCTTGAGAGGGGGGTCAGCTTTCTTT CASTLRGGSAFF
NA NA TRBJ2-3 TRBV18 TGTGCCGGCGATAGTGGGAGTAGCACAGATACGCAGTATTTT CAGDSGSSTDTQYF
NA NA TRBJ1-1 TRBV2 TGTGCCAGCAGTGTCTCACAGGCTAACAACACTGAAGCTTTCTTT CASSVSQANNTEAFF
NA NA TRBJ1-1 TRBV6-5 TGTGCCAGCAGTAAGATTGGGCTTCCCCCCACTGAAGCTTTCTTT CASSKIGLPPTEAFF
NA TRBD1 TRBJ1-1 TRBV27 TGTGCCACACAGACAGGGGGAGGGGGTGAAGCTTTCTTT CATQTGGGGEAFF
NA NA TRBJ1-2 TRBV7-2 TGTGCCAGCAGCCGGCGCGCCAGGGGAGACTATGGCTACACCTTC CASSRRARGDYGYTF
NA TRBD2 TRBJ2-1 TRBV19 TGTGCCAGTACCCCGAGGCCGGGGTTGGGCGGGAGGGGGAATGAGCAGTTCTTC CASTPRPGLGGRGNEQFF
NA TRBD2 TRBJ2-1 TRBV9 TGTGCCAGCACCCGTAGTGGACTAGCGGGATCCTACAATGAGCAGTTCTTC CASTRSGLAGSYNEQFF
NA NA TRBJ1-2 TRBV28 TGTGCCAGCCTTTCTACAGGTTTTTATGGCTACACCTTC CASLSTGFYGYTF
NA TRBD2 TRBJ2-7 TRBV6-5 TGTGCCAGCCGCGGACTAGCGGGACCCTACGAGCAGTACTTC CASRGLAGPYEQYF
few NA TRBJ2-2 TRBV5-1 TGCGCCAGCAGCCTACGGACGAACGCCGGGGAGCTGTTTTTT CASSLRTNAGELFF
NA NA TRBJ1-1 TRBV28 TGTGCCAGCAAGGGGCCGCTGAACACTGAAGCTTTCTTT CASKGPLNTEAFF
NA TRBD1 TRBJ2-1 TRBV7-7 TGTGCTAGCAGCGTGGACAGGGGCAATGAGCAGTTCTTC CASSVDRGNEQFF
NA NA TRBJ2-1 TRBV5-1 TGCGCCAGCAGCTTGCCTGGGGGAGTAGGAGAGCAGTTCTTC CASSLPGGVGEQFF
NA NA TRBJ2-5 TRBV5-6 TGTGCCAGCAGCCCCGAGGGGTTGGGCGGAGAGACCCAGTACTTC CASSPEGLGGETQYF
NA NA TRBJ1-5 TRBV9 TGTGCCAGCAGCCAAACAAGTTCCGGGCAGCCCCAGCATTTT CASSQTSSGQPQHF
few NA TRBJ1-3 TRBV27 TGTGCCAGCAGCCGATCGGGGCCCCTTTCTGGAAACACCATATATTTT CASSRSGPLSGNTIYF
NA NA TRBJ1-5 TRBV27 TGTGCCAGCAGTTTAGTGGAATGGGGGACTCCAGGGCCCCAGCATTTT CASSLVEWGTPGPQHF
NA NA TRBJ2-2 TRBV14 TGTGCCAGCAGCCAAGTACCTCTCTGGGGAAGCGCCACCCTGGAGCTGTTTTTT CASSQVPLWGSATLELFF
NA NA TRBJ2-3 TRBV3-1/TRBV3-2 TGTGCCAGCAGCCAACTAGGAGATACGCAGTATTTT CASSQLGDTQYF
once NA TRBJ1-1 TRBV6-2/TRBV6-3 TGTGCCAGCAGCCCCCCCAGGGACACTGAAGCTTTCTTT CASSPPRDTEAFF
NA NA TRBJ2-5 TRBV5-1 TGCGCCAGCAGCTCTAGACCAAACCGACGAGAGACCCAGTACTTC CASSSRPNRRETQYF
NA NA TRBJ1-5 TRBV27 TGTGCCAGCAGTTTAAGAGGGTACGATCAGCCCCAGCATTTT CASSLRGYDQPQHF
NA TRBD1 TRBJ1-3 TRBV6-5 TGTGCCAGCAGGGACAGGGGCTCTGGAAACACCATATATTTT CASRDRGSGNTIYF
NA TRBD1 TRBJ1-2 TRBV5-1 TGCGCCAGCAGTCTCACGACAGGGGACTATGGCTACACCTTC CASSLTTGDYGYTF
NA TRBD1 TRBJ1-1 TRBV18 TGTGCCAGCTCACCGACAGGGGGGATCACTGAAGCTTTCTTT CASSPTGGITEAFF
NA NA TRBJ2-4 TRBV10-3 TGTGCCATCAGTGAGGGGGGCACAAACATTCAGTACTTC CAISEGGTNIQYF
NA NA TRBJ2-5 TRBV6-1 TGTGCCAGCAGTGAAAGGGCAGAAGTCCCAGAGACCCAGTACTTC CASSERAEVPETQYF
once NA TRBJ2-1 TRBV28 TGTGCCTCTGGAAGCAGGGCACCTACAAGTGAGCAGTTCTTC CASGSRAPTSEQFF
NA TRBD2 TRBJ2-7 TRBV10-3 TGTGCCATCGCGGCAGCGGGAGGCTACGAGCAGTACTTC CAIAAAGGYEQYF
NA NA TRBJ2-5 TRBV4-2 TGTGCCAGCAGCCATTACCTATTGAGGGAGACCCAGTACTTC CASSHYLLRETQYF
NA NA TRBJ1-5 TRBV12-3/TRBV12-4 TGTGCCAGCACCCGGCAGAGCAATCAGCCCCAGCATTTT CASTRQSNQPQHF